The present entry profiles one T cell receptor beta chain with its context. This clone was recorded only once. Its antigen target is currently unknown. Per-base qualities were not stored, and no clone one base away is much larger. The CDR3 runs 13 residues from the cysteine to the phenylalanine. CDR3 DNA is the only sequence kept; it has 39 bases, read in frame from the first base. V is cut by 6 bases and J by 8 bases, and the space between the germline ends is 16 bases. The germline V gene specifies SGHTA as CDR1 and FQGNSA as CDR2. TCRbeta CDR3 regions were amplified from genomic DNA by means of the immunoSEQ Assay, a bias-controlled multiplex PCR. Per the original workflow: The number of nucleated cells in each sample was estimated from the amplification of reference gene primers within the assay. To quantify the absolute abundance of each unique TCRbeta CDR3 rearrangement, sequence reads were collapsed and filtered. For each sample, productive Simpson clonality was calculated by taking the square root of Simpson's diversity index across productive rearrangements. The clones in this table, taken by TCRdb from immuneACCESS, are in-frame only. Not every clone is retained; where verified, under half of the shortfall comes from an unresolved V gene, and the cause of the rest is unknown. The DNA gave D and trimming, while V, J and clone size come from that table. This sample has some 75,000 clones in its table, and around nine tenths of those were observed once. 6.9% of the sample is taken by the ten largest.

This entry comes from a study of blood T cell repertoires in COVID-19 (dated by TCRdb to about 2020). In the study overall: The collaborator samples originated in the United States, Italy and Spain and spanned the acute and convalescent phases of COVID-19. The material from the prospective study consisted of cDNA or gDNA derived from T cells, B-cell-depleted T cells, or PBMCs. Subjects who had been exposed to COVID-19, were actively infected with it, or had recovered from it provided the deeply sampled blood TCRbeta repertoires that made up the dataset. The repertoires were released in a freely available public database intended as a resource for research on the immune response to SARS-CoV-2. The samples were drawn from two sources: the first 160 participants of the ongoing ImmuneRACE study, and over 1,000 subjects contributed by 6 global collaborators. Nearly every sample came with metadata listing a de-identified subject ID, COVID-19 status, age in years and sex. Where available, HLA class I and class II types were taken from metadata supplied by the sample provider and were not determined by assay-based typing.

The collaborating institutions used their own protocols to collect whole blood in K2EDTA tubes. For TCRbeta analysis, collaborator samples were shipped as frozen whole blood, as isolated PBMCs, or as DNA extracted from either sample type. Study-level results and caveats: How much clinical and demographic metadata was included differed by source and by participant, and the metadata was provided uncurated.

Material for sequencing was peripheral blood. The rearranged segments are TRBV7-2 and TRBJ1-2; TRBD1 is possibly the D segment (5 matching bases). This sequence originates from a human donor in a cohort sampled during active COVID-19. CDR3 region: CASRFSQGEGYTF. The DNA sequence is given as TGTGCCAGCAGGTTTTCGCAGGGTGAGGGCTACACCTTC.